This T cell receptor (beta chain) was found in a study of cytomegalovirus exposure and HLA in healthy donors. Study at large: The Caucasian-associated ancestry cluster contained about 80% of the approximately 400 genotyped donors.

The PCR contained 60 Vbeta and 13 Jbeta primers. Sequencing used immunoSEQ multiplex PCR; TCRdb keeps in-frame clones, though not all of them. This table holds around 150,000 clones, over 80% found once. Study-level points and caveats: Among the CMV-associated chains, three were confirmed in vitro as specific for CMV antigens. Rarity held for most TCR sequences, but there were some public TCRs that occurred in many donors. Presence/absence analyses assumed roughly uniform sequencing depth across donors.

Germline lookup yields CDR1 MNHEY and CDR2 SMNVEV (reference sequence). There are 16 residues in the CDR3. V dropped 6 bases and J dropped 1 base, with 19 bases sitting between them. Remarks on this clone: Its antigen is not known.

The sequence derives from a male donor in good health and CMV-seronegative. This chain links TRBV27 with TRBJ2-7; D call uncertain. What was sequenced was PBMCs. The chain's CDR3 is CASSLTRVELSYEQYF. The CDR3 bases are TGTGCCAGCAGCTTAACACGGGTCGAATTATCCTACGAGCAGTACTTC.